The 3 T cell receptor beta chains given below trace back to one sample, sequenced in a study of a mutant IDH1 vaccine in newly diagnosed glioma. Sample time point: baseline, week 1 (first vaccination visit). Treatment given: pre-vaccination baseline after standard-of-care therapy. This table comes from immunoSEQ multiplex PCR, and its TCRdb copy is limited to in-frame clones, with some not included. This sample has around 56,000 clones; approximately 91% occur once, and the top ten carry roughly 2.5%. The sequences come from PBMCs, collected from a glioma patient treated with radiotherapy, temozolomide or both. The receptors stem from a man in his fifties with glioma.

The J gene is TRBJ1-2, the V gene TRBV12-5, with D perhaps matching TRBD1 (5 bases). The CDR3 contains 14 residues. The germline V gene has CDR1 LGHNT and CDR2 FRNRAP. The ends were cut back, 6 bases at V and 5 bases at J, with 16 bases in the middle. CDR3 nucleotides: TGTGCTAGTGGAAGGGGAGGGGCGGGGTATGGCTACACCTTC. Amino acids: CASGRGGAGYGYTF.

Only one count was recorded for this clone. The chain carries TRBV28 and TRBJ1-2; 8 bases align to TRBD1. V was pared by 4 bases and J by 6 bases, with 16 bases of the junction left unmatched. This CDR3 comprises 17 residues. The germline V gene has CDR1 MDHEN and CDR2 SYDVKM. The CDR3 reads CASSSPRREQGDDGYTF. CDR3 nucleotides: TGTGCCAGCAGTTCCCCTCGCCGTGAACAGGGGGACGATGGCTACACCTTC.

As concerns this clone: The junction and the germline gene differ at one end; a read error may be behind it. The chain couples TRBV7-7 to TRBJ2-3; 7 nucleotides line up with TRBD2. The CDR3 consists of 16 residues. In germline, CDR1 is SSHAT, CDR2 FNYEAQ (reference sequence). In DNA, the CDR3 is TGTGCTAGCAGCCCTAGGGAGGGGCTTTACACAGATACGCAGTATTTT. Protein: CASSPREGLYTDTQYF. Full variable domain (missing parts from reference TRBV7-7 and TRBJ2-3): GAGVSQSPRYKVTKRGQDVTLRCDPISSHATLYWYQQALGQGPEFLTYFNYEAQPDKSGLPSDRFSAERPEGSISTLTIQRTEQRDSAMYRCASSPREGLYTDTQYFGPGTRLTVL.